The sequence of this TCR beta chain was determined in a study of shared clonotypes between healthy human individuals. CDR1 LGHNT and CDR2 FRNRAP come from the germline V gene. With V trimmed by 5 bases and J by 0 bases, 3 bases remained unmatched. The CDR3 is made up of 15 amino acids. The repertoire was sequenced with immunoSEQ multiplex PCR; TCRdb's copy has only in-frame clones and lacks some. This repertoire shows 2 million or so clones, 90% to 95% found once; its top ten account for under 0.15%. The specimen was naive CD4+ T cells sorted from blood. Subset denoted: CD45RA+ positively selected. This chain uses TRBV12-5 with TRBJ2-7; 11 bases agree with TRBD1. The sequence derives from a young man in good health. CDR3 amino acids: CASGPGQGGSYEQYF. The CDR3 bases are TGTGCTAGTGGTCCGGGACAGGGGGGCTCCTACGAGCAGTACTTC.